The 3 T cell receptor beta chains below were found in one sample sequenced in a study of T-cell reconstitution after alpha-beta-depleted transplantation in children. Preparing the TCRbeta library involved the use of unique molecular identifiers. Each CDR3 protein is one row after TCRdb ran MiXCR on the PCR reads. Of fewer than 150,000 distinct CDR3 sequences listed, 23% are singletons. This specimen consisted of PBMCs, mostly from graft donor cells, obtained 180 days after TCRalphabeta/CD19-depleted stem cell transplant. The receptors derive from a male patient aged 2 to 9 who had a stem cell transplant for chronic granulomatous disease, so the T cells may come from the graft donor.

This clonotype was seen a few times. The chain combines TRBV29-1 with TRBJ2-1; D uncertain. There are 13 residues in the CDR3. CDR1 and CDR2 (germline): SQVTM, ANQGSEA. The V and J ends lost 7 bases and 6 bases respectively, with 16 bases between them. The CDR3 DNA sequence: TGCAGCGCAGACCGTAAGCCCGGCAATGAGCAGTTCTTC. Translation: CSADRKPGNEQFF.

This clonotype was counted many times. The chain is built from TRBV13 and TRBJ1-6; TRBD1 might be the D (5 bases). The CDR3 is 14 residues long. V was shortened by 1 base and J by 10 bases, with 11 bases between the two germline ends. The germline V gene has CDR1 PRHDT and CDR2 FYEKMQ (reference sequence). The CDR3 spells CASSLDGGGSPLHF. The CDR3 DNA is TGTGCCAGCAGCTTAGATGGGGGGGGATCACCCCTCCACTTT.

This clonotype was found many times. V is TRBV20-1 and J is TRBJ2-2; 8 nucleotides match TRBD2. Trimming took 6 bases from V and 6 from J; bases not matched to a gene: 9. The CDR3 contains 14 residues. Germline values: CDR1 DFQATT, CDR2 SNEGSKA (reference sequence). CDR3 sequence (DNA): TGCAGTGCGAATCCCGGGACTAGGGCCGGGGAGCTGTTTTTT. Its translation is CSANPGTRAGELFF.